This TCR beta chain emerged from a study of vaccination effects on CD4 cells after COVID-19. Background on the study: Three convalescent patients gave early and late post-vaccination samples. The median interval between the second dose and post-vaccine sampling was 72 days.

Comment on this clone: Its antigen is undetermined.

Under the ViraFEST assay, PBMC were stimulated with viral peptide pools so that antigen-specific CD4+ T cells expanded. Sequencing was performed afterwards. Following culture for around 9 days, CD4+ T cells were isolated. Between March and December 2020, the person had a SARS-CoV-2 infection that PCR confirmed. Two doses of either BNT162b2 or mRNA-1273 were given to each participant. On both days 3 and 7, half of the culture medium was replaced with IL-2 medium. Whole-study results and caveats: Clones induced by infection and by vaccine showed marked clonal contraction late after vaccination.

Germline loops: CDR1 SQVTM, CDR2 ANQGSEA. This CDR3 spans 13 amino acids. After removal of 7 bases from V and 3 bases from J, the junction contained 6 bases not matched to a gene. The table came from immunoSEQ multiplex PCR; TCRdb's copy has only in-frame clones and leaves some out. Counted here are about 13,000 clones, around two thirds occurring once; the ten biggest clones make up 33%. The TCR sequence derives from a human donor who had a prior SARS-CoV-2 infection. The material sequenced was CD4+ T cells from PBMCs cultured with HCoV-NL63 spike peptides, taken after COVID-19 vaccination. The chain joins TRBV29-1 to TRBJ2-1, with TRBD1 matching 7 bases. The DNA of the CDR3 is TGCAGCGGGGGACAGTTCCTCTACAATGAGCAGTTCTTC. Its translation: CSGGQFLYNEQFF.